The 28 T cell receptor beta chains listed next were all sequenced from one sample in a study of neurological immune-mediated disorders. In TCRdb, the 5' RACE reads were re-called with MiXCR into one record per CDR3 protein. This sample yields about 24,000 distinct CDR3 sequences, of which roughly 13% are seen a single time; approximately 16% belongs to the top ten. Material for sequencing was PBMCs. These receptors were obtained from a woman aged 35 to 49 with HTLV-1-associated myelopathy (HAM/TSP).

The table lists this clonotype with many counts. The rearrangement joins TRBV20-1 to TRBJ1-4; no definite D call. Trimming left V 0 bases short and J 8 bases short, with 4 bases between. The CDR3 sequence is 11 residues long. From germline, CDR1 is DFQATT and CDR2 SNEGSKA (reference sequence). CDR3 in DNA: TGCAGTGCTAGAGAACTGGAAAAACTGTTTTTT. Protein sequence: CSARELEKLFF.

There are many counts of this clonotype. The gene calls are TRBV7-9 and TRBJ1-2; no clear D gene. V lost 1 base, J lost 5 bases, and 8 bases lay in between. The germline gives CDR1 SEHNR, CDR2 FQNEAQ (reference sequence). The CDR3 extends over 13 amino acids. The CDR3 sequence is CASSLGEIYGYTF. The CDR3 region has the DNA TGTGCCAGCAGCTTAGGGGAAATATATGGCTACACCTTC.

This clonotype was recorded a few times. The chain has TRBV18 and TRBJ2-1; a weak D match, TRBD2 (6 bases). CDR3 length: 15 amino acids. V was clipped by 3 bases and J by 10 bases, with 19 bases between them. The V gene's germline CDR1 is KGHSH and CDR2 LQKENI. The CDR3 protein is CASSPSGSLGGEQFF. The DNA for the CDR3 is TGTGCCAGCTCACCCTCGGGGTCCCTAGGAGGGGAGCAGTTCTTC.

This chain joins TRBV3-1 and TRBJ2-1, with no clear D. Trimming took off 1 base at V and 1 base at J, with 11 bases between the two ends. The CDR3 covers 16 residues. Germline V gene sequence: CDR1 LGHDT, CDR2 YNNKEL (reference sequence). In DNA form, the CDR3 reads TGTGCCAGCAGCCAAGCGAGCCCTTCTTCCTACAATGAGCAGTTCTTC. It codes for CASSQASPSSYNEQFF.

This clonotype has ten or more counts. This chain joins TRBV6-6 and TRBJ2-1, with 8 bases identical to TRBD1. Germline assignment: CDR1 MNHNY and CDR2 SVGAGI (reference sequence). The CDR3 is 16 residues long. Germline trimming cut 7 bases from V and 0 bases from J; bases unmatched to any gene: 8. Written as DNA, the CDR3 is TGTGCCAGCACTGGCTACAGGGGGGACTCCTACAATGAGCAGTTCTTC. Translating it yields CASTGYRGDSYNEQFF.

This clonotype showed up many times. J is TRBJ2-1 and V is TRBV5-5; 9 bases match TRBD1. Germline CDR1 and CDR2: SGHKS and YYEKEE (reference sequence). Trimming cost V 4 bases and J 4 bases; bases outside gene matches: 3. This CDR3 has 14 residues. The CDR3 bases are TGTGCCAGCAGCATGGGACAGGGATACAATGAGCAGTTCTTC. Amino acids: CASSMGQGYNEQFF.

This clonotype was counted at least ten times. The chain is built from TRBV20-1 and TRBJ2-2; D possibly uses TRBD1 or TRBD2 (5 bases each). The CDR3 totals 16 residues. V was clipped by 4 bases and J by 3 bases, with 18 bases between them. Germline-derived CDR1 and CDR2 are DFQATT and SNEGSKA (reference sequence). CDR3 nucleotides: TGCAGTGCTACCCAATCCAGGGCAGCGGACACCGGGGAGCTGTTTTTT. Amino acid sequence: CSATQSRAADTGELFF.

This clonotype was observed many times. One end of the junction fails to match germline, which may point to a read error. CDR3 bases: TGTGCCAGCAGGGGTACGACTAACTATGGCTACACCTTT. Protein sequence: CASRGTTNYGYTF. This sequence joins TRBV27 and TRBJ1-2, with D hard to call. From germline, CDR1 is MNHEY and CDR2 SMNVEV (reference sequence). This CDR3 spans 13 amino acids.

This clonotype is classed as medium-sized (0.01 to 0.1%). V gene TRBV20-1 combines with J gene TRBJ2-5; weak D call: TRBD2 (6 bases). The germline gives CDR1 DFQATT, CDR2 SNEGSKA (reference sequence). This CDR3 has 14 amino acids. Trimming took off 3 bases at V and 4 bases at J, with 15 bases between the two ends. CDR3 residues: CSASSAGLRETQYF. Written as DNA, the CDR3 is TGCAGTGCTAGTAGCGCGGGGTTGAGAGAGACCCAGTACTTC.

This clonotype occurred many times. V gene TRBV15 combines with J gene TRBJ2-5, with 9 nucleotides matching TRBD1. The germline gives CDR1 LNHNV, CDR2 YYDKDF (reference sequence). Trimming took 3 bases from V and 6 from J; bases not matched to a gene: 5. CDR3 length equals 14 residues. As DNA, the CDR3 is TGTGCCACCAGCAGGCAGGGACAGGGAAAGACCCAGTACTTC. Translating it yields CATSRQGQGKTQYF.

This clonotype was seen repeatedly, ten times or more. This chain joins TRBV5-1 and TRBJ2-1, with D perhaps TRBD2 (5 bases). The CDR3 covers 16 residues. CDR1 SGHRS and CDR2 YFSETQ come from the germline V gene. V was pared by 0 bases and J by 6 bases, with 16 bases between. The CDR3 nucleotides are TGCGCCAGCAGCTTGGGCGGCGGGCTCACCTTCAATGAGCAGTTCTTC. Translation: CASSLGGGLTFNEQFF. Full variable domain (rest looked up from reference TRBV5-1 and TRBJ2-1): KAGVTQTPRYLIKTRGQQVTLSCSPISGHRSVSWYQQTPGQGLQFLFEYFSETQRNKGNFPGRFSGRQFSNSRSEMNVSTLELGDSALYLCASSLGGGLTFNEQFFGPGTRLTVL.

This clonotype was counted at least ten times. The chain employs TRBV5-1 and TRBJ2-7; either TRBD1 or TRBD2 may fit D (5 bases each). V dropped 2 bases and J dropped 2 bases, with 11 bases sitting between them. The length of the CDR3 is 14 residues. Germline V gene data show CDR1 as SGHRS and CDR2 as YFSETQ. The CDR3 loop is CASSFAGATYEQYF. In DNA, the CDR3 is TGCGCCAGCAGCTTTGCCGGGGCTACCTACGAGCAGTACTTC. The variable domain in full, completed from reference TRBV5-1 and TRBJ2-7, reads KAGVTQTPRYLIKTRGQQVTLSCSPISGHRSVSWYQQTPGQGLQFLFEYFSETQRNKGNFPGRFSGRQFSNSRSEMNVSTLELGDSALYLCASSFAGATYEQYFGPGTRLTVT.

The sample holds many counts of this clonotype. This chain joins TRBV7-8 and TRBJ1-2, with 7 positions matching TRBD1. With 5 bases clipped from V and 3 bases from J, the junction kept 9 bases outside the gene matches. This CDR3 is 15 amino acids long. CDR1 and CDR2 from the germline V gene are SGHVS and FQNEAQ. The CDR3 protein is CASSPPGQEDYGYTF. In DNA form, the CDR3 reads TGTGCCAGCAGCCCGCCTGGACAGGAGGACTATGGCTACACCTTC.

This clonotype was seen repeatedly, ten times or more. The genes are TRBV6-1 and TRBJ2-2; the D gene is possibly TRBD1 (5 bases). The CDR3 has 14 amino acids. Germline values: CDR1 MNHNS, CDR2 SASEGT. Trimming took off 4 bases at V and 4 bases at J, with 10 bases between the two ends. In DNA form, the CDR3 reads TGTGCCAGCAGTGGAAGGGGATTCACCGGGGAGCTGTTTTTT. Encoded protein: CASSGRGFTGELFF.

This clonotype showed up many times. The rearrangement uses TRBV5-1 and TRBJ1-1, with D unresolved. There are 14 residues in the CDR3. V lost 0 bases to trimming and J lost 0 bases, with 6 bases between them. Germline lookup yields CDR1 SGHRS and CDR2 YFSETQ. The CDR3 region is CASSLEGLNTEAFF. The DNA of the CDR3 is TGCGCCAGCAGCTTGGAAGGTCTGAACACTGAAGCTTTCTTT.

The chain recombines TRBV6-6 with TRBJ2-7, with 9 bases that match TRBD1. The trim removed 6 bases at V and 1 base at J, leaving 7 bases unmatched. Germline lookup yields CDR1 MNHNY and CDR2 SVGAGI (reference sequence). The length of the CDR3 is 15 residues. The CDR3 coding sequence is TGTGCCAGCAGATCCACCGGGACAGGGTCCTACGAGCAGTACTTC. This gives the protein CASRSTGTGSYEQYF.

Ten or more counts support this clonotype. This chain links TRBV5-5 with TRBJ1-4; the D gene is possibly TRBD1 (5 bases). The length of the CDR3 is 15 residues. Per germline, CDR1 SGHKS and CDR2 YYEKEE (reference sequence). The germline V and J ends were trimmed by 3 bases and 5 bases, with 14 bases remaining between them. CDR3 in DNA: TGTGCCAGCAGCTCGCGGGACGGAGGGAATGAAAAACTGTTTTTT. The encoded protein is CASSSRDGGNEKLFF.

This clonotype showed up many times. The chain employs TRBV6-1 and TRBJ2-3; 10 bases line up with TRBD1. The CDR3 has 14 amino acids. The V segment lost 5 bases and the J segment 5 bases; nucleotides outside the gene matches: 4. CDR1 and CDR2 from the germline V gene are MNHNS and SASEGT. The CDR3 is CASSRQGAVDTQYF. The CDR3 coding sequence is TGTGCCAGCAGTAGACAGGGGGCAGTAGATACGCAGTATTTT.

By frequency in the sample, this clonotype is large (0.1 to 1%). The rearrangement uses TRBV20-1 and TRBJ2-5; a possible D gene is TRBD1 (5 bases). The CDR3 consists of 14 residues. Germline V CDR1 and CDR2: DFQATT, SNEGSKA (reference sequence). V lost 0 bases and J 2 bases, leaving 10 bases between the germline ends. The CDR3 DNA sequence: TGCAGTGCTAGAGATCTACAGGCACAAGAGACCCAGTACTTC. Amino acids: CSARDLQAQETQYF.

In its sample, this clonotype was seen many times. CDR3 sequence reads: CASGGSGGPSYNEQFF. The DNA of the CDR3 is TGTGCCAGCGGGGGTAGCGGGGGACCCTCCTACAATGAGCAGTTCTTC. V usage is TRBV6-5 and J usage is TRBJ2-1; 9 bases match TRBD2. J gave up 0 bases and V 8 bases, and 8 bases lay outside the gene matches. This CDR3 is 16 amino acids long. The V gene's germline CDR1 is MNHEY and CDR2 SVGAGI.

In the case of this clonotype: Possible read error: a much larger clone is one base away. The rearrangement joins TRBV20-1 to TRBJ1-5; 9 bases map to TRBD1. This CDR3 region has 14 residues. Germline V gene data show CDR1 as DFQATT and CDR2 as SNEGSKA (reference sequence). With 6 bases clipped from V and 4 bases from J, the junction kept 7 bases outside the gene matches. The CDR3 DNA is TGCAGTGCCCGGATTGGGACAGGGAATCAGCCCCAGCATTTT. Encoded protein: CSARIGTGNQPQHF.

This clonotype was counted ten times or more. The chain joins TRBV7-7 to TRBJ1-4; D not resolved. This CDR3 region has 14 residues. CDR1 and CDR2 (germline): SSHAT, FNYEAQ (reference sequence). V lost 5 bases and J 0 bases, leaving 7 bases between the germline ends. CDR3 sequence reads: CASSQFSTNEKLFF. CDR3 nucleotides: TGTGCCAGCAGCCAATTTTCAACTAATGAAAAACTGTTTTTT.

This clonotype has at least ten counts. The chain recombines TRBV10-3 with TRBJ1-2; D possibly corresponds to TRBD1 (5 bases). This CDR3 spans 13 amino acids. V was pared by 8 bases and J by 3 bases, with 13 bases between. Germline V CDR1 and CDR2: ENHRY, SYGVKD. This CDR3 is CAIAGFTHYGYTF. Here the CDR3 DNA reads TGTGCCATCGCAGGGTTCACCCACTATGGCTACACCTTC.

This clonotype was counted at least ten times. This rearrangement joins TRBV7-2 to TRBJ1-2; 8 nucleotides agree with TRBD1. V shed 3 bases, J shed 4 bases, and the junction held 4 bases outside the gene matches. This CDR3 contains 14 residues. CDR1 is SGHTA, CDR2 FQGNSA, per germline. The CDR3 loop reads CASSFIDRGYGYTF. DNA of the CDR3: TGTGCCAGCAGCTTCATCGACAGGGGCTATGGCTACACCTTC. The variable domain in full, completed from reference TRBV7-2 and TRBJ1-2, reads GAGVSQSPSNKVTEKGKDVELRCDPISGHTALYWYRQSLGQGLEFLIYFQGNSAPDKSGLPSDRFSAERTGGSVSTLTIQRTQQEDSAVYLCASSFIDRGYGYTFGSGTRLTVV.

In this sample, this clonotype turned up many times. V gene TRBV5-1 combines with J gene TRBJ2-7; D is possibly TRBD1 (5 bases). The CDR3 contains 14 residues. Germline CDR1 SGHRS, CDR2 YFSETQ. Trimming cost V 1 base and J 3 bases, with 11 bases left between them. CDR3 in amino acids: CASSLLQENYEQYF. The DNA for the CDR3 is TGCGCCAGCAGCTTGTTACAGGAGAACTACGAGCAGTACTTC.

This chain uses TRBV7-2 with TRBJ2-3; perhaps TRBD1 as D (5 bases). The J call may be in error: the DNA end matches TRBJ1-5 better. The germline V gene encodes CDR1 SGHTA and CDR2 FQGNSA. The CDR3 is made up of 16 amino acids. CDR3: CASSSSLAGVTDKQHF. In DNA form, the CDR3 reads TGTGCCAGCAGCTCGAGTCTAGCGGGGGTGACAGATAAGCAGCATTTT.

This clonotype showed up many times. The V call is TRBV20-1, the J call TRBJ1-1, with D possibly matching TRBD1 (6 bases). V lost 5 bases and J lost 4, with 11 bases in between. Germline values: CDR1 DFQATT, CDR2 SNEGSKA (reference sequence). This CDR3 has 12 residues. The CDR3 sequence: CSARGGATEAFF. As DNA, the CDR3 is TGCAGTGCTCGAGGGGGGGCCACTGAAGCTTTCTTT.

This clonotype was observed many times. This sequence joins TRBV9 and TRBJ2-3; 8 nucleotides match TRBD2. Germline CDR1 and CDR2: SGDLS and YYNGEE. The CDR3 consists of 15 residues. With V trimmed by 3 bases and J by 2 bases, 5 bases remained unmatched. This CDR3 reads CASSGGGYSTDTQYF. As DNA, the CDR3 is TGTGCCAGCAGCGGCGGGGGGTACTCCACAGATACGCAGTATTTT. Filled out from reference TRBV9 and TRBJ2-3, the complete variable domain reads DSGVTQTPKHLITATGQRVTLRCSPRSGDLSVYWYQQSLDQGLQFLIQYYNGEERAKGNILERFSAQQFPDLHSELNLSSLELGDSALYFCASSGGGYSTDTQYFGPGTRLTVL.